The 5 T cell receptor beta chains below all came from one sample that was sequenced in a study of T cells in Graves' hyperthyroidism and ophthalmopathy (dated by TCRdb to the late 2010s). Library method: multiplex PCR. These reads were obtained on an Illumina HiSeq 2000. Amplification of TCR beta CDR3 regions was carried out from RNA transcripts. The TCR CDR3 was subjected to a first round of RT-PCR using the HTBI primer set and the Qiagen OneStep RT-PCR kit. TCRdb trimmed public reads at Q25 via fastp, called clones via MiXCR and kept in-frame beta chains. Rows are combined by CDR3 protein, so each entry shows the most common genes and DNA. This sample lists approximately 700,000 distinct CDR3 sequences; approximately 16% were detected once. The leading ten clones occupy around 8% of the sample. Specimen: blood. These receptors all come from a man aged 18 to 30 with Graves' hyperthyroidism.

This clonotype was found many times. The chain couples TRBV28 to TRBJ2-2; possibly TRBD2 for D (6 bases). Trimming cost V 5 bases and J 0 bases, with 19 bases left between them. The length of the CDR3 is 18 residues. In germline, CDR1 is MDHEN, CDR2 SYDVKM. CDR3 protein: CASSAHPGGTANTGELFF. In nucleotides, the CDR3 is TGTGCCAGCAGTGCCCACCCCGGCGGGACTGCGAACACCGGGGAGCTGTTTTTT.

This clonotype occurred many times. The CDR3 DNA is TGTGCCAGCAGTTTAGGGCAGGGCCACGAGCAGTACTTC. Its translation: CASSLGQGHEQYF. V is TRBV12-3 or TRBV12-4 and J is TRBJ2-7; the D gene is possibly TRBD1 (5 bases). V was pared by 1 base and J by 5 bases, with 9 bases between. CDR3 length: 13 residues.

This clonotype came up many times. V gene TRBV29-1 combines with J gene TRBJ2-2; 14 bases are a match to TRBD2. This CDR3 comprises 16 residues. Germline CDR1 SQVTM, CDR2 ANQGSEA. The V segment lost 4 bases and the J segment 3 bases; nucleotides outside the gene matches: 4. The CDR3 region is CSVGLAGGGDTGELFF. In DNA form, the CDR3 reads TGCAGCGTTGGACTAGCGGGAGGGGGCGACACCGGGGAGCTGTTTTTT.

The sample holds many counts of this clonotype. The chain joins TRBV11-2 to TRBJ2-5; D is undetermined. The CDR3 runs to 17 residues. Deletions cut 1 base from V and 4 bases from J, with 19 bases between. CDR1 is SGHAT and CDR2 is FQNNGV in the germline V gene. The CDR3 DNA sequence: TGTGCCAGCAGCTTAGGAGCGACCGCCCTAAGCCGAGAGACCCAGTACTTC. Translating gives CASSLGATALSRETQYF.

This clonotype was counted between two and nine times. J is TRBJ2-5 and V is TRBV2; D remains ambiguous. The CDR3 loop spans 14 amino acids. V was cut by 6 bases and J by 5 bases, with 16 bases left in between. CDR1 is SNHLY, CDR2 FYNNEI, per germline. The CDR3 DNA reads as TGTGCCAGCAGCCCTTATATGGGTTGGGAGACCCAGTACTTC. Protein sequence: CASSPYMGWETQYF.